This T cell receptor (beta chain) was sequenced in a study of cytomegalovirus exposure and HLA in healthy donors. Germline V lookup: CDR1 PRHDT, CDR2 FYEKMQ (reference sequence). V gave up 4 bases and J gave up 8 bases, with 23 bases separating them. The CDR3 spans 16 residues. General study findings and limits: In a later analysis, a missense DCLRE1C variant was linked to TCR beta V- and J-gene trimming. According to the study, 160 or so TCR beta chains were cytomegalovirus-associated.

As regards this clone: Antigen unknown.

Amplification used 60 Vbeta primers and 13 Jbeta primers. TCRdb keeps only in-frame clones here, not all; method: immunoSEQ multiplex PCR. The table includes hundreds of thousands of clones, approximately 80% detected once. The sequencing input was PBMCs. This sequence joins TRBV13 and TRBJ1-2, with TRBD1 as a possible D gene (6 bases). The sequence came from a boy aged 2-9 years in good health and CMV-seronegative. Here the CDR3 reads CASSSTTHQGLDGYTF. The CDR3 DNA follows: TGTGCCAGCAGCTCCACAACGCACCAGGGGTTGGACGGCTACACCTTC.